The subject of this entry is one TCR beta chain. Its antigen is undetermined. Produced via immunoSEQ multiplex PCR; TCRdb's table is partial and in-frame only. The sample lists 2,100,000 or so clones, approximately 96% occurring once. The data stem from a study of shared clonotypes between healthy human individuals. Study-wide results and limits: Researchers found naive subsets generally carried larger estimated richness than memory subsets.

Sequenced sample: naive CD4+ T cells sorted from blood. Indicated subset: CD45RA+ positively selected. The TCR was taken from a man aged 18 to 30 in good health.

The CDR3 DNA reads TGTGCCAGCAGTGCCGGACTAGCGGAGGGAGATACGCAGTATTTT. As protein: CASSAGLAEGDTQYF. This rearrangement joins TRBV6-4 to TRBJ2-3; 10 positions match TRBD2. Germline CDR1 is MRHNA and CDR2 is SNTAGT. V trimming: 4 bases; J trimming: 5 bases; junction bases outside the gene matches: 6. The CDR3 covers 15 residues.